These 9 T cell receptor beta chains were all obtained from the same sample, sequenced in a study of T-cell reconstitution after alpha-beta-depleted transplantation in children. For TCRbeta, the library was prepared with unique molecular identifiers. MiXCR was run by TCRdb on the PCR reads, yielding one entry per CDR3 protein. In the table there are roughly 90,000 distinct CDR3 sequences, more than 9% of which are singletons. Here the sequenced sample was PBMCs from the stem cell graft donor, taken from the stem cell graft. These receptors were collected from a human donor who donated a stem cell graft to a child with inherited bone marrow failure.

This clonotype was recorded many times. The chain is built from TRBV20-1 and TRBJ2-5, with 7 bases fitting TRBD2. The V gene end was trimmed by 6 bases and the J gene end by 1 base; junction bases not matched to a gene: 8. Germline V CDR1 and CDR2: DFQATT, SNEGSKA (reference sequence). This CDR3 comprises 14 residues. CDR3: CSAYLAGTQETQYF. In DNA, the CDR3 is TGCAGTGCCTACTTAGCGGGTACCCAAGAGACCCAGTACTTC.

A few counts support this clonotype. The chain is built from TRBV7-3 and TRBJ2-2, with D possibly matching TRBD1 (6 bases). The CDR3 loop spans 13 amino acids. Trimming stripped 11 bases from V and 3 bases from J, with 13 bases between. CDR1 is SGHTA and CDR2 is FQGTGA in the germline V gene. The CDR3 spells CARGAGDTGELFF. The CDR3 DNA reads TGTGCCCGAGGGGCAGGGGACACCGGGGAGCTGTTTTTT. The full variable domain, rest sourced from reference TRBV7-3 and TRBJ2-2, is GAGVSQTPSNKVTEKGKYVELRCDPISGHTALYWYRQSLGQGPEFLIYFQGTGAADDSGLPNDRFFAVRPEGSVSTLKIQRTERGDSAVYLCARGAGDTGELFFGEGSRLTVL.

This clonotype showed up many times. The chain recombines TRBV5-1 with TRBJ2-3; possibly TRBD2 for D (6 bases). The germline V and J ends were trimmed by 7 bases and 2 bases, with 17 bases remaining between them. Germline assignment: CDR1 SGHRS and CDR2 YFSETQ. The CDR3 length is 15 residues. DNA for the CDR3: TGCGCCAGCGGGTCCGGGACTCAATCCACAGATACGCAGTATTTT. Translated: CASGSGTQSTDTQYF.

In its sample, this clonotype was seen many times. V is TRBV3-1 and J is TRBJ2-3; D is ambiguous. V was shortened by 4 bases and J by 2 bases, with 10 bases between the two germline ends. Germline CDR1 LGHDT, CDR2 YNNKEL (reference sequence). The CDR3 covers 14 residues. As DNA, the CDR3 is TGTGCCAGCAGCCGCAGCACCTACACAGATACGCAGTATTTT. It translates to CASSRSTYTDTQYF.

This clonotype was counted between two and nine times. One junction end disagrees with the germline gene, perhaps due to a read error. The chain carries TRBV7-3 and TRBJ2-6; D unresolved. The CDR3 has 16 amino acids. Per the germline V gene, CDR1 is SGHTA and CDR2 is FQGTGA. The CDR3 DNA sequence: TGTGCCTGCAGCTTAAACTCCCTTCCTGGGGCCAACGTCCTGACTTTC. It yields the protein CACSLNSLPGANVLTF.

This clonotype was seen at least ten times. The chain couples TRBV20-1 to TRBJ1-6; 8 bases align to TRBD1. CDR3 length: 11 amino acids. V gave up 6 bases and J gave up 9 bases; unmatched junction bases: 1. CDR1 DFQATT and CDR2 SNEGSKA come from the germline V gene (reference sequence). The CDR3 nucleotides read TGCAGTGCCGGACAGGGTTCACCCCTCCACTTT. As protein: CSAGQGSPLHF.

This clonotype was picked up many times. The chain combines TRBV11-2 with TRBJ2-3, with TRBD1 matching over 11 bases. V was clipped by 0 bases and J by 8 bases; unmatched bases: 7. CDR3 length: 16 amino acids. Germline CDR1 is SGHAT and CDR2 is FQNNGV. CDR3 nucleotide sequence: TGTGCCAGCAGCTTAGACCTCCGGGACAGGGGGATTACGCAGTATTTT. This gives the protein CASSLDLRDRGITQYF.

About this clonotype: A much larger clone sits a single nucleotide away, making a read error possible. The CDR3 DNA is TGTGCCTGCAGCCACGGTATACGAGGGACAGGTTCCTACGAGCAGTACTTC. This encodes CACSHGIRGTGSYEQYF. The gene calls are TRBV3-1 and TRBJ2-7, with 8 bases that match TRBD1. In germline, CDR1 is LGHDT, CDR2 YNNKEL (reference sequence). This CDR3 has 17 amino acids.

This clonotype was counted only a few times. This chain links TRBV5-8 with TRBJ1-1; D is perhaps TRBD1 (5 bases). Germline V CDR1 and CDR2: SGHTS, YDEGEE. The CDR3 sequence is 13 residues long. V gave up 0 bases and J gave up 4 bases, with 7 bases separating them. In DNA, the CDR3 is TGTGCCAGCAGCTTGGGCGGGGCCACTGAAGCTTTCTTT. As protein: CASSLGGATEAFF.